This note documents a single TCR beta chain sequence. This entry belongs to a study of cytotoxic CD8 clonotypes in ibrutinib-treated CLL. The wider study: Responses: some 25 partial, 2 complete; after median approximately six years, approximately 14 stayed remitted, around 12 progressed.

Trimming removed 4 bases from V and 5 bases from J, with 20 bases in between. This CDR3 is 16 amino acids long. The germline V gene encodes CDR1 SGHAT and CDR2 FQNNGV. TCRdb keeps only in-frame clones here, not all; method: immunoSEQ multiplex PCR. The top ten hold about 13% of the sample, which has about 130,000 clones, roughly 83% seen once. This receptor was identified in a human donor with chronic lymphocytic leukemia. The specimen comprised PBMCs, sampled after 12 months of ibrutinib treatment. The chain joins TRBV11-2 to TRBJ1-1; D is unresolved. CDR3 sequence: CASSSWGGKDPTEAFF. DNA for the CDR3: TGTGCCAGCAGCTCATGGGGAGGGAAGGATCCGACTGAAGCTTTCTTT. Supplemented by reference TRBV11-2 and TRBJ1-1, the full variable domain reads EAGVAQSPRYKIIEKRQSVAFWCNPISGHATLYWYQQILGQGPKLLIQFQNNGVVDDSQLPKDRFSAERLKGVDSTLKIQPAKLEDSAVYLCASSSWGGKDPTEAFFGQGTRLTVV.